This T cell receptor (beta chain) was sequenced in a study of T cell responses to AZD1222 COVID-19 vaccine (dated by TCRdb to the early 2020s). For the wider study: AZD1222 recipients given second doses at about 4 weeks or at about 12 weeks were pooled, since spike-specific TCR depth and breadth were not found to differ between the two schedules. TCR sequencing was performed for 233 trial participants, of whom 207 were given two doses of AZD1222 and around 25 were given two doses of MenACWY control vaccine. Trial participants were enrolled by age into subgroups of 18-55, 56-69 and 70-plus years, and about 150, 27 and 61 TCR-sequenced participants, respectively, were included in these subgroups. The paper as a whole reports these results and caveats: After two AZD1222 doses, spike-specific TCR breadth and depth were significantly higher than at day 0 and than in MenACWY recipients. The 56-69-year group was small, and its depth increase did not reach significance, likely because of low power. Most participants were white British and females outnumbered males, and the authors suggested that clonal diversity may have been underestimated. Conclusions about previously exposed vaccinees are limited, since just 6 or 7 AZD1222 recipients were seropositive for SARS-CoV-2 at baseline. Nearly half of unique spike-specific TCRs reportedly recognized epitopes outside regions mutated in the B.1.351 and B.1.1.7 variants. CD4 TCRs associated with the vaccine covered the entire spike protein, and the dominant responses were in regions 160-218 and 743-854. No day 14 peak-response samples were available, so repertoires were characterized only after the peak T cell response.

The CDR3 regions of human TCRbeta chains were subjected to immunosequencing. The authors processed their data as follows. TCRs in the repertoires were compared against a reference library of SARS-CoV-2-specific TCRs that had been generated with the MIRA antigen-specificity platform. Breadth was defined as the fraction of unique TCRs that were SARS-CoV-2-associated. Depth was defined as the fraction of total T cells that were SARS-CoV-2-associated. Using the MIRA data, each spike-specific TCR was mapped to the spike region that the TCR reacts to and placed in a CD4 or CD8 class. Log10-transformed breadth and depth values were compared by one-way ANOVA with Sidak's multiple comparisons tests. TCRdb took over this immuneACCESS table, retaining in-frame rearrangements with V and J assigned. Such tables are incomplete; in checked studies, under half of the missing clones stem from an unresolved V gene, and the remainder is unexplained. The V and J calls and clone size were taken over from that table, and D and trimming were inferred from the DNA. Counted in this sample were around 100,000 clones; about 89% of them appeared once. The ten most abundant clones make up approximately 15% of the sample.

CDR1 and CDR2 were assigned from the germline V gene as SGHDT and YYEEEE. Trimming leaves V shorter by 0 bases and J shorter by 7 bases, with the junction holding 4 bases beyond the gene matches. Spanning cysteine to phenylalanine, the CDR3 consists of 15 amino acids. Only CDR3 DNA is held: 45 bases, read in frame from base 1. The time point label for this specimen denotes: baseline before first vaccination. Vaccinee samples were obtained from the UK trials COV001 and COV002, which included a single-blind randomized controlled phase 2/3 trial of AZD1222 (ChAdOx1 nCoV-19) in healthy adults. For TCRbeta chain sequencing, PBMC samples from trial participants were taken at day 0 and at day 28 after the second dose. Points on this clone: There is no known antigen for this receptor. No base qualities exist here, and no much larger clone lies one base off it.

The rearranged segments are TRBV5-6 and TRBJ1-4, and 9 junction bases match TRBD1. The sequencing here drew on peripheral blood, taken on day 0 of AZD1222 vaccination. The sequence came from an adult in good health. The DNA is as follows: TGTGCCAGCAGCTTGGGGGACAGGGCAGGTGAAAAACTGTTTTTT. This yields the protein CASSLGDRAGEKLFF.